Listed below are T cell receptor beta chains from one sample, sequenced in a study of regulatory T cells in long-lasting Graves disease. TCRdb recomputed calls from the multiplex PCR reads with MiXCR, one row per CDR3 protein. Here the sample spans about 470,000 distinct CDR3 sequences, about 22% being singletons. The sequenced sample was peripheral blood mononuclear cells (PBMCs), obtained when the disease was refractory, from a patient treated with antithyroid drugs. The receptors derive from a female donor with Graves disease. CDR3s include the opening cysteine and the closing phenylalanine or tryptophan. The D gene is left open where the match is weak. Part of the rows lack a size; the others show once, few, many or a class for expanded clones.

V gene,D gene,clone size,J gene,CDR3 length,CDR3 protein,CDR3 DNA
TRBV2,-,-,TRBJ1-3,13,CASRPGFGNTIYF,TGTGCCAGCAGACCGGGATTTGGAAACACCATATATTTT
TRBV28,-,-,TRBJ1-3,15,CASSLGGAVGNTIYF,TGTGCCAGCAGTTTAGGCGGTGCCGTCGGAAACACCATATATTTT
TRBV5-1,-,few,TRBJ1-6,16,CASSVQTSSYNSPLHF,TGCGCCAGCAGCGTCCAGACGAGCTCCTATAATTCACCCCTCCACTTT
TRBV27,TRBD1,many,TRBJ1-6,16,CASSLGIDRGGSPLHF,TGTGCCAGCAGTTTAGGCATCGACAGGGGGGGTTCACCCCTCCACTTT
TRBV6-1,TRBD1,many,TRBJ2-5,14,CASSARTGLETQYF,TGTGCCAGCAGTGCCCGGACAGGCCTAGAGACCCAGTACTTC
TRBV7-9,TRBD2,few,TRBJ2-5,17,CASSLDTRSGVQETQYF,TGTGCCAGCAGCTTAGATACACGGAGCGGGGTCCAAGAGACCCAGTACTTC
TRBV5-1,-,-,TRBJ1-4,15,CASSDRLATNEKLFF,TGCGCCAGCAGCGACCGGTTGGCAACTAATGAAAAACTGTTTTTT
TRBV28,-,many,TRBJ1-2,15,CASSLESYYNYGYTF,TGTGCCAGCAGTTTAGAGTCCTACTATAACTATGGCTACACCTTC
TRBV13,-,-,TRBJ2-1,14,CASSLNEAGNEQFF,TGTGCCAGCAGCTTAAATGAGGCGGGCAATGAGCAGTTCTTC
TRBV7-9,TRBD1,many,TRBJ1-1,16,CASSSADRGRRTEAFF,TGTGCCAGCAGCTCGGCCGACAGGGGGCGGAGGACTGAAGCTTTCTTT
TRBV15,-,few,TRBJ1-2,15,CATSRVTSANYGYTF,TGTGCCACCAGCAGAGTAACGTCAGCTAACTATGGCTACACCTTC
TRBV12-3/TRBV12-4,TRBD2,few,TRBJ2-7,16,CASSRTSGAANVEQYF,TGTGCCAGCAGTCGGACTAGCGGAGCCGCCAACGTCGAGCAGTACTTC
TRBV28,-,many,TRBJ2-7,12,CASSGQTYEQYF,TGTGCCAGCAGCGGACAGACCTACGAGCAGTACTTC
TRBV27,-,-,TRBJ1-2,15,CASSFVGGRDYGYTF,TGTGCCAGCAGTTTCGTCGGGGGAAGAGACTATGGCTACACCTTC
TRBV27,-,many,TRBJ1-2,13,CASSLLEGKGYTF,TGTGCCAGCAGTTTACTCGAGGGGAAGGGCTACACCTTC
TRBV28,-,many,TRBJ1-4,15,CASSLWQNYNEKLFF,TGTGCCAGCAGTTTATGGCAGAACTATAATGAAAAACTGTTTTTT
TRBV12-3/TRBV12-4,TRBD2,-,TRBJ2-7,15,CASSTGLAGGYEQYF,TGTGCCAGCAGTACCGGACTAGCGGGAGGGTACGAGCAGTACTTC
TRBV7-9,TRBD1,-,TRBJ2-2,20,CASSLGAGRGQYLGTGELFF,TGTGCCAGCAGCTTAGGAGCCGGAAGGGGGCAATATCTCGGCACCGGGGAGCTGTTTTTT
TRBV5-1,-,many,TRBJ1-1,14,CASRPGTPNTEAFF,TGTGCCAGCAGACCCGGGACACCGAACACTGAAGCTTTCTTT
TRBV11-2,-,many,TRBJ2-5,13,CASRPRGFETQYF,TGTGCCAGCAGACCCAGGGGCTTTGAGACCCAGTACTTC
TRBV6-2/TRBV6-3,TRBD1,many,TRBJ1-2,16,CASSYSPPGQGYGYTF,TGTGCCAGCAGTTACTCGCCGCCGGGACAGGGCTATGGCTACACCTTC
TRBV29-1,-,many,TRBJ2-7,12,CSVPSTRGEQYF,TGCAGCGTTCCTTCCACTCGGGGCGAGCAGTACTTC
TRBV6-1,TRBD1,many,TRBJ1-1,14,CASTGTAMNTEAFF,TGTGCCAGCACTGGGACAGCAATGAACACTGAAGCTTTCTTT
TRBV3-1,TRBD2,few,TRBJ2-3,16,CASSQTTSGVEDTQYF,TGTGCCAGCAGCCAGACGACTAGCGGGGTTGAAGATACGCAGTATTTT
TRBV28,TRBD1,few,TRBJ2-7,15,CASSLNDRGAYEQYF,TGTGCCAGCAGTTTAAATGACAGGGGGGCCTACGAGCAGTACTTC
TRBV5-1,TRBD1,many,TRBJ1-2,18,CASRSDRAIRGPNYGYTF,TGCGCCAGCAGATCGGACAGGGCAATTCGGGGCCCTAACTATGGCTACACCTTC
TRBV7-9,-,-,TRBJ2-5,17,CASSLSYFGTSLETQYF,TGTGCCAGCAGCTTAAGTTATTTTGGGACCTCCTTAGAGACCCAGTACTTC
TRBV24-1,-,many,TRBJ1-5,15,CATSDTGTRNQPQHF,TGTGCCACCAGTGACACCGGGACACGAAATCAGCCCCAGCATTTT
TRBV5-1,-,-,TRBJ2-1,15,CASSLHPSSYNEQFF,TGCGCCAGCAGCTTGCATCCCAGCTCCTACAATGAGCAGTTCTTC
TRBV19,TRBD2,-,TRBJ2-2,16,CASSARLAGHTGELFF,TGTGCCAGTAGTGCCCGACTAGCGGGCCACACCGGGGAGCTGTTTTTT
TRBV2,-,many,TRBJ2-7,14,CASSEDLGVYEQYF,TGTGCCAGCAGTGAAGATTTGGGGGTGTACGAGCAGTACTTC
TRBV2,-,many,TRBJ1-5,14,CASRRVDSNQPQHF,TGTGCCAGCAGGCGGGTCGATAGCAATCAGCCCCAGCATTTT
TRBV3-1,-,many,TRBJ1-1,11,CASSQGSLSFF,TGTGCCAGCAGCCAAGGTTCCTTATCTTTCTTT
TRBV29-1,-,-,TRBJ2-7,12,CSARGGEGEQYF,TGCAGCGCCCGAGGAGGGGAAGGCGAGCAGTACTTC
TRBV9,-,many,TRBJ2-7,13,CASSVGRTGEQYF,TGTGCCAGCAGCGTAGGTAGGACGGGCGAGCAGTACTTC
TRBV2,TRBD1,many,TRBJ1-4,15,CASMRGGTVGEKLFF,TGTGCCAGCATGAGGGGTGGGACAGTCGGTGAAAAACTGTTTTTT
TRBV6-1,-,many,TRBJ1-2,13,CASSNGEGGGYTF,TGTGCCAGCAGTAACGGGGAGGGGGGCGGCTACACCTTC
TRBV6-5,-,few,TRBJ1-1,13,CASSYPPTLEAFF,TGTGCCAGCAGTTACCCCCCGACACTTGAAGCTTTCTTT
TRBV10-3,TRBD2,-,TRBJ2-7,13,CAIGPGGPNEQYF,TGTGCCATCGGGCCGGGGGGGCCGAACGAGCAGTACTTC
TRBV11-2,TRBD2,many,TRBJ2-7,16,CASSLGSSGGYYEQYF,TGTGCCAGCAGCTTAGGTTCTAGCGGGGGGTACTACGAGCAGTACTTC
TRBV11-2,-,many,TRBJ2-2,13,CASSLAGAGELFF,TGTGCCAGCAGCTTAGCGGGAGCCGGGGAGCTGTTTTTT
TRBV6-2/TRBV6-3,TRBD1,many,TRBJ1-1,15,CASSYPGTASTEAFF,TGTGCCAGCAGTTACCCCGGGACAGCGAGTACTGAAGCTTTCTTT
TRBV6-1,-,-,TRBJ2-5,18,CASSPLRGSFDLQETQYF,TGTGCCAGCAGCCCGTTGAGGGGCTCCTTTGACCTCCAAGAGACCCAGTACTTC
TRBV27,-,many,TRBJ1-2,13,CASSDRESRGYTF,TGTGCCAGCAGCGATAGGGAATCTAGGGGCTACACCTTC
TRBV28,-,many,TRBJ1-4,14,CASSLAGDNEKLFF,TGTGCCAGCAGTTTAGCAGGGGATAATGAAAAACTGTTTTTT
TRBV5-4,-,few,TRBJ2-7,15,CASSLGQPSSYEQYF,TGTGCCAGCAGCTTGGGGCAGCCAAGCTCCTACGAGCAGTACTTC
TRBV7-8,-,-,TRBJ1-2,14,CASSPPGDHYGYTF,TGTGCCAGCAGCCCCCCCGGGGATCACTATGGCTACACCTTC
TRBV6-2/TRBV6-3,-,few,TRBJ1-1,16,CASSYKGPVFRVEAFF,TGTGCCAGCAGTTACAAGGGTCCGGTGTTCCGGGTTGAAGCTTTCTTT
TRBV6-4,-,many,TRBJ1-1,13,CASMEGLGTEAFF,TGTGCCAGCATGGAGGGGCTGGGAACTGAAGCTTTCTTT
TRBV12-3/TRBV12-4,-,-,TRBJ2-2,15,CASSFQGAATGELFF,TGTGCCAGCAGTTTTCAGGGAGCGGCCACCGGGGAGCTGTTTTTT